Shown below are 21 T cell receptor beta chains from a single sample sequenced in a study of beta chain features in type 1 diabetes. Study-wide results and limits: All four CD4+ subsets of Type 1 diabetes patients contained TCRB CDR3s that were moderately but significantly shorter.

As every portion of the isolated RNA was reverse transcribed, the sequencing read expressed TCRB transcripts. The protocol was immunoSEQ multiplex PCR, while the TCRdb copy is restricted to in-frame clones and leaves out a portion. The data hold around 160,000 clones, with about 9% observed a single time. No antigen is known for these receptors. Sequencing input: central memory CD4+ T cells from blood. Every receptor here comes from a woman between 18 and 30 years old with type 1 diabetes.

The gene calls are TRBV2 and TRBJ1-6; TRBD1 might be the D (6 bases). The CDR3 contains 15 residues. CDR1 is SNHLY and CDR2 is FYNNEI in the germline V gene. With 3 bases removed from V and 9 bases from J, the gap between germline ends came to 15 bases. CDR3 nucleotide sequence: TGTGCCAGCAGTGAGGGAACAGGGAACTTTTCACCCCTCCACTTT. It specifies CASSEGTGNFSPLHF.

The genes are TRBV4-3 and TRBJ1-6; a weak D match, TRBD1 (5 bases). CDR1 is LGHNA, CDR2 YSLEER, per germline. The ends were cut back, 8 bases at V and 7 bases at J, with 9 bases in the middle. This CDR3 contains 12 residues. CDR3 residues: CASSTGNSPLHF. CDR3 nucleotide sequence: TGCGCCAGCTCTACAGGCAATTCACCCCTCCACTTT.

This clone has a handful of counts. The chain has TRBV5-1 and TRBJ2-7, with 8 bases identical to TRBD2. The CDR3 loop spans 15 amino acids. V lost 1 base to trimming and J lost 10 bases; unmatched junction nucleotides: 13. CDR1 and CDR2 from the germline V gene are SGHRS and YFSETQ. The DNA of the CDR3 is TGCGCCAGCAGCTTGATAAGCGGGGGTAACTTGGATCAGTACTTC. It yields the protein CASSLISGGNLDQYF.

The rearrangement uses TRBV11-3 and TRBJ2-1; 8 bases agree with TRBD2. The CDR3 extends over 15 amino acids. Germline V gives CDR1 SGHNT, CDR2 YENEEA. The J segment lost 8 bases and the V segment lost 2 bases, leaving 8 bases of the junction unmatched. Here the CDR3 reads CASSLPGLGSYEQFF. The CDR3 nucleotides are TGTGCCAGCAGCTTACCGGGACTAGGGTCGTATGAGCAGTTCTTC.

This clone was counted a few times. The chain uses TRBV11-3 and TRBJ2-5, with a weak D call TRBD1 (5 bases). Germline V lookup: CDR1 SGHNT, CDR2 YENEEA. The V and J ends lost 5 bases and 0 bases respectively, with 13 bases between them. This CDR3 spans 15 amino acids. CDR3 region: CASSPRPTDQETQYF. CDR3 nucleotide sequence: TGTGCCAGCAGCCCCCGTCCGACAGACCAAGAGACCCAGTACTTC.

The chain recombines TRBV19 with TRBJ2-7; 7 positions agree with TRBD1. The V segment lost 10 bases and the J segment 3 bases; nucleotides outside the gene matches: 12. There are 14 residues in the CDR3. Germline V lookup: CDR1 LNHDA, CDR2 SQIVND (reference sequence). The CDR3 nucleotides are TGTGCCACTAAAAAAGGGGGCGCCGACTACGAGCAGTACTTC. It yields the protein CATKKGGADYEQYF.

A few counts support this clone. This chain links TRBV6-6 with TRBJ2-3; 7 positions match TRBD2. This CDR3 is built from 14 residues. J lost 0 bases, V lost 5 bases, and 2 bases had no gene match. The germline V gene encodes CDR1 MNHNY and CDR2 SVGAGI (reference sequence). Here the CDR3 reads CASSPAGSTDTQYF. CDR3 DNA: TGTGCCAGCAGTCCAGCGGGGAGCACAGATACGCAGTATTTT.

The V call is TRBV29-1, the J call TRBJ2-2; TRBD2 might be the D (6 bases). Germline CDR1 is SQVTM and CDR2 is ANQGSEA. The CDR3 length is 13 residues. V was shortened by 4 bases and J by 4 bases, with 10 bases between the two germline ends. The chain's CDR3 is CSVGPAGTGELFF. As DNA, the CDR3 is TGCAGCGTTGGGCCAGCGGGCACCGGGGAGCTGTTTTTT.

There are a few counts of this clone. The chain couples TRBV11-2 to TRBJ2-3; 7 bases map to TRBD2. V lost 1 base and J lost 0; bases outside the gene matches: 1. Germline V gives CDR1 SGHAT, CDR2 FQNNGV. The CDR3 sequence is 15 residues long. The CDR3 nucleotides are TGTGCCAGCAGCTTAGGGGGGGGGAGCACAGATACGCAGTATTTT. It yields the protein CASSLGGGSTDTQYF.

The sample holds a few counts of this clone. Other DNA sequences of this sample code for an identical CDR3. The chain is built from TRBV15 and TRBJ2-7; D is ambiguous. The V end lost 0 bases, the J end lost 2 bases, and 5 bases lay between the germline ends. Germline CDR1 is LNHNV and CDR2 is YYDKDF (reference sequence). The CDR3 sequence is 13 residues long. The CDR3 DNA reads as TGTGCCACCAGCAGAGATACGGCCTACGAGCAGTACTTC. This gives the protein CATSRDTAYEQYF.

This clone was observed a few times. The chain employs TRBV5-6 and TRBJ1-5; D not certain. This CDR3 has 14 amino acids. Deletions cut 2 bases from V and 7 bases from J, with 13 bases between. The germline V gene has CDR1 SGHDT and CDR2 YYEEEE. The CDR3: CASSLFGEGQPQHF. The CDR3 coding sequence is TGTGCCAGCAGCTTATTCGGGGAAGGGCAGCCCCAGCATTTT.

Only a few counts were recorded for this clone. The chain has TRBV7-2 and TRBJ1-2; maybe TRBD1 (5 bases). CDR1 is SGHTA, CDR2 FQGNSA, per germline. The CDR3 is made up of 15 amino acids. The germline V and J ends were trimmed by 7 bases and 4 bases, with 19 bases remaining between them. CDR3 sequence: CASTPGGRVVYGYTF. In nucleotides, the CDR3 is TGTGCCAGCACCCCCGGGGGAAGGGTGGTCTATGGCTACACCTTC.

This clone was observed at least ten times. The chain employs TRBV28 and TRBJ2-4; D gene unclear. Germline CDR1 reads MDHEN; CDR2 reads SYDVKM. V was shortened by 2 bases and J by 6 bases, with 11 bases between the two germline ends. The CDR3 totals 14 residues. The CDR3 here is CASSLGEGGNIQYF. CDR3 coding DNA: TGTGCCAGCAGTTTAGGAGAAGGTGGAAACATTCAGTACTTC.

This clone appeared a few times. The chain links TRBV11-1 to TRBJ2-3; tentatively, D is TRBD2 (5 bases). The germline gives CDR1 SGHAT, CDR2 FQDESV (reference sequence). The CDR3 sequence is 16 residues long. V was pared by 6 bases and J by 2 bases, with 18 bases between. The CDR3 region is CASRFMEAGFTDTQYF. Here the CDR3 DNA reads TGTGCCAGCAGATTTATGGAGGCGGGCTTCACAGATACGCAGTATTTT.

This clone showed up just a few times. The V call is TRBV19, the J call TRBJ2-3; tentatively, D is TRBD2 (5 bases). The CDR3 totals 14 residues. Germline V gene lookup returns CDR1 LNHDA and CDR2 SQIVND (reference sequence). Deletions cut 8 bases from V and 3 bases from J, with 15 bases between. This CDR3 reads CASAPAVMTDTQYF. The DNA for the CDR3 is TGTGCCAGTGCTCCAGCGGTCATGACAGATACGCAGTATTTT.

This clone came up a few times. V usage is TRBV7-6 and J usage is TRBJ2-7, with 7 bases that match TRBD1. This CDR3 contains 13 residues. The germline V gene has CDR1 SGHVS and CDR2 FNYEAQ. V shed 1 base, J shed 7 bases, and the junction held 4 bases outside the gene matches. CDR3 nucleotide sequence: TGTGCCAGCAGCTTAGAAAGCAGGGGGGAGCAGTACTTC. Amino acids: CASSLESRGEQYF. The entire variable domain, with the rest obtained from reference TRBV7-6 and TRBJ2-7, is as follows: GAGVSQSPRYKVTKRGQDVALRCDPISGHVSLYWYRQALGQGPEFLTYFNYEAQQDKSGLPNDRFSAERPEGSISTLTIQRTEQRDSAMYRCASSLESRGEQYFGPGTRLTVT.

This clone was seen more than once but under ten times. V gene TRBV5-4 combines with J gene TRBJ2-2, with a weak D call TRBD2 (6 bases). V gave up 2 bases and J gave up 1 base, with 6 bases separating them. This CDR3 is built from 14 residues. The V gene's germline CDR1 is SGHNT and CDR2 YYREEE (reference sequence). CDR3 in DNA: TGTGCCAGCAGCTTTAGCGGGAACACCGGGGAGCTGTTTTTT. Protein sequence: CASSFSGNTGELFF.

This chain uses TRBV7-9 with TRBJ1-1, with D uncertain. Trimming left V 3 bases short and J 5 bases short, with 4 bases between. The CDR3 runs to 11 residues. The germline V gene encodes CDR1 SEHNR and CDR2 FQNEAQ (reference sequence). CDR3 in DNA: TGTGCCAGCAGCTTTCAGACTGAAGCTTTCTTT. Its protein product is CASSFQTEAFF. Together with reference TRBV7-9 and TRBJ1-1, the CDR3 gives the full variable domain: DTGVSQNPRHKITKRGQNVTFRCDPISEHNRLYWYRQTLGQGPEFLTYFQNEAQLEKSRLLSDRFSAERPKGSFSTLEIQRTEQGDSAMYLCASSFQTEAFFGQGTRLTVV.

The V and J genes are TRBV29-1 and TRBJ1-1; the D gene is possibly TRBD1 (5 bases). Germline assignment: CDR1 SQVTM and CDR2 ANQGSEA. V was shortened by 5 bases and J by 6 bases, with 16 bases between the two germline ends. This CDR3 contains 13 residues. CDR3 bases: TGCAGCGTTCCGGGCCAGGGATGGTCTGAAGCTTTCTTT. This codes for CSVPGQGWSEAFF.

In its sample, this clone was seen a few times. The chain joins TRBV5-1 to TRBJ2-4; TRBD2 agrees at 7 bases. With V trimmed by 2 bases and J by 5 bases, 4 bases remained unmatched. Germline CDR1 and CDR2: SGHRS and YFSETQ. There are 14 residues in the CDR3. This chain's CDR3 is CASSFGGNENIQYF. The CDR3 bases are TGCGCCAGCAGCTTCGGGGGGAACGAAAACATTCAGTACTTC.

The table lists this clone with a few counts. The chain couples TRBV29-1 to TRBJ2-2; the match to TRBD1 covers 11 bases. The germline gives CDR1 SQVTM, CDR2 ANQGSEA. The V segment lost 7 bases and the J segment 3 bases; nucleotides outside the gene matches: 13. The CDR3 is 17 residues long. CDR3 protein: CSGSGTGGSEYTGELFF. CDR3 DNA: TGCAGCGGATCCGGGACAGGGGGTAGCGAGTACACCGGGGAGCTGTTTTTT.